What follows are 27 T cell receptor beta chains derived from one specimen sequenced in a study of T cells in Graves' hyperthyroidism and ophthalmopathy. Template material for amplifying TCR beta CDR3 regions consisted of RNA transcripts. With the HTBI primer set, the TCR CDR3 went through a first round of RT-PCR. TCRdb reprocessed the multiplex PCR reads with MiXCR, giving one entry per CDR3 protein. The sample yields around 340,000 distinct CDR3 sequences, about 20% seen once. Source material: blood. These receptors came from a woman in her 50s with Graves' hyperthyroidism.

The chain recombines TRBV6-2 or TRBV6-3 with TRBJ2-2; D may correspond to TRBD1 or TRBD2 (6 bases each). CDR1 MNHEY and CDR2 SVGEGT come from the germline V gene. The CDR3 totals 13 residues. Trimming took 7 bases from V and 5 from J, leaving 11 bases between them. CDR3 in DNA: TGTGCCAGCACGGGGGCTCGGACCGGGGAGCTGTTTTTT. As protein: CASTGARTGELFF.

In this sample, this clonotype turned up a few times. J is TRBJ2-7 and V is TRBV20-1; possibly TRBD2 for D (5 bases). The germline gives CDR1 DFQATT, CDR2 SNEGSKA (reference sequence). The CDR3 covers 12 residues. CDR3 sequence reads: CSRTGLSYEQYF. The CDR3 DNA sequence: TGCAGCCGGACTGGGCTCTCCTACGAGCAGTACTTC.

There are many counts of this clonotype. The chain recombines TRBV12-3 or TRBV12-4 with TRBJ1-5, with D unresolved. V lost 4 bases, J lost 0 bases, and 7 bases lay in between. The CDR3 runs to 14 residues. The CDR3 sequence is CASSYDISNQPQHF. Here the CDR3 DNA reads TGTGCCAGCAGTTACGACATTAGCAATCAGCCCCAGCATTTT.

V is TRBV2 and J is TRBJ1-2, with D perhaps matching TRBD1 (5 bases). The CDR3 runs 18 residues. The germline V gene has CDR1 SNHLY and CDR2 FYNNEI. V was trimmed by 6 bases and J by 5 bases, leaving 28 bases between them. The CDR3 is CASRDLGGAAVMGYGYTF. CDR3 nucleotide sequence: TGTGCCAGCAGGGATTTAGGTGGGGCAGCCGTTATGGGGTATGGCTACACCTTC.

This clonotype has at least ten counts. The rearrangement joins TRBV12-5 to TRBJ1-1; tentatively, D is TRBD1 (6 bases). Germline V gene sequence: CDR1 LGHNT, CDR2 FRNRAP. The CDR3 contains 13 residues. With 2 bases removed from V and 3 bases from J, the gap between germline ends came to 7 bases. The DNA of the CDR3 is TGTGCTAGTGGTTTGTCAGGGGACACTGAAGCTTTCTTT. Protein: CASGLSGDTEAFF.

This clonotype was seen a few times. The genes are TRBV7-9 and TRBJ2-7; D is possibly TRBD1 (6 bases). Germline-derived CDR1 and CDR2 are SEHNR and FQNEAQ (reference sequence). This CDR3 is 14 amino acids long. The V and J ends lost 5 bases and 5 bases respectively, with 16 bases between them. The CDR3 DNA sequence: TGTGCCAGCAGCCAGGGGATGGCTGCGAACGAGCAGTACTTC. It specifies CASSQGMAANEQYF.

The chain is built from TRBV11-1 and TRBJ2-1; 8 positions agree with TRBD2. The germline CDR1 and CDR2 sequences are SGHAT and FQDESV (reference sequence). This CDR3 has 15 residues. V was clipped by 1 base and J by 9 bases; unmatched bases: 8. This CDR3 reads CASSLESGTRSEQFF. The CDR3, as DNA: TGTGCCAGCAGCTTAGAAAGCGGGACTAGGAGTGAGCAGTTCTTC.

V usage is TRBV2 and J usage is TRBJ2-7; no firm D call. The CDR3 consists of 12 residues. V was shortened by 10 bases and J by 1 base, with 11 bases between the two germline ends. Germline lookup yields CDR1 SNHLY and CDR2 FYNNEI. The CDR3 region has the DNA TGTGCCACCCTTGGAAGGTCCTACGAGCAGTACTTC. Protein: CATLGRSYEQYF.

The V call is TRBV12-5, the J call TRBJ1-4; a weak D match, TRBD1 (6 bases). Germline CDR1 is LGHNT and CDR2 is FRNRAP. This CDR3 is 15 amino acids long. V was shortened by 4 bases and J by 3 bases, with 12 bases between the two germline ends. CDR3 DNA: TGTGCTAGTGGTTACGGACAGCAAGCTAATGAAAAACTGTTTTTT. This encodes CASGYGQQANEKLFF.

This clonotype was counted at least ten times. J is TRBJ1-1 and V is TRBV3-1, with unresolved D. The CDR3 extends over 14 amino acids. CDR1 is LGHDT and CDR2 is YNNKEL in the germline V gene (reference sequence). Deletions cut 1 base from V and 1 base from J, with 7 bases between. The CDR3: CASSQALRNTEAFF. The CDR3 nucleotides read TGTGCCAGCAGCCAAGCGCTTAGGAACACTGAAGCTTTCTTT.

The genes are TRBV5-4 and TRBJ2-5; D perhaps matches TRBD2 (6 bases). Germline CDR1 SGHNT, CDR2 YYREEE (reference sequence). V lost 4 bases, J lost 0 bases, and 13 bases lay in between. The CDR3 sequence is 15 residues long. In DNA, the CDR3 is TGTGCCAGCAGCCCGGAGGGGAGGTACCAAGAGACCCAGTACTTC. Its protein is CASSPEGRYQETQYF.

This clonotype has ten or more counts. This chain joins TRBV2 and TRBJ1-3; tentatively, D is TRBD1 (6 bases). The CDR3 sequence is 13 residues long. The germline V gene encodes CDR1 SNHLY and CDR2 FYNNEI. With 11 bases removed from V and 0 bases from J, the gap between germline ends came to 11 bases. The CDR3 nucleotides are TGTGCCGGGGGCCGGGACTCTGGAAACACCATATATTTT. Translating gives CAGGRDSGNTIYF. Combining the CDR3 with reference TRBV2 and TRBJ1-3 gives the whole variable domain EPEVTQTPSHQVTQMGQEVILRCVPISNHLYFYWYRQILGQKVEFLVSFYNNEISEKSEIFDDQFSVERPDGSNFTLKIRSTKLEDSAMYFCAGGRDSGNTIYFGEGSWLTVV.

This clonotype was counted a few times. The chain is built from TRBV12-3 or TRBV12-4 and TRBJ2-2, with TRBD1 matching 10 bases. CDR3 length: 16 amino acids. The V gene end was trimmed by 8 bases and the J gene end by 4 bases; junction bases not matched to a gene: 10. In DNA form, the CDR3 reads TGTGCCAGCGTGATGACAGGGGGCGCGAGCACCGGGGAGCTGTTTTTT. Translation gives CASVMTGGASTGELFF.

The chain combines TRBV7-9 with TRBJ2-7, with 10 bases matching TRBD1. V was clipped by 1 base and J by 6 bases; unmatched bases: 3. The CDR3 is made up of 14 amino acids. CDR1 and CDR2 from the germline V gene are SEHNR and FQNEAQ (reference sequence). The CDR3 DNA follows: TGTGCCAGCAGCTTAGGGGACAGGGGCGGCGAGCAGTACGTC. Its translation: CASSLGDRGGEQYV.

This chain uses TRBV27 with TRBJ1-2, with TRBD1 identical over 7 bases. Germline V gene data show CDR1 as MNHEY and CDR2 as SMNVEV (reference sequence). Trimming cost V 5 bases and J 1 base; bases outside gene matches: 7. The length of the CDR3 is 15 residues. CDR3 amino acids: CASSRGGSNNYGYTF. The CDR3 DNA reads TGTGCCAGCAGTAGAGGGGGCTCCAATAACTATGGCTACACCTTC.

This clonotype came up a few times. The J gene is TRBJ2-7, the V gene TRBV10-3; TRBD2 matches at 9 bases. The junction had 8 bases not matched to a gene; V was cut back by 7 bases and J by 1 base. CDR1 ENHRY and CDR2 SYGVKD come from the germline V gene. The CDR3 has 15 amino acids. The CDR3 nucleotides read TGTGCCATCAAGGCGGTAGCGGGGGATTCCTACGAGCAGTACGTC. Amino acid sequence: CAIKAVAGDSYEQYV.

This clonotype has a count of ten or more. CDR3 loop: CASSSPPAVETQYF. The CDR3 DNA reads as TGTGCCAGCAGTTCCCCCCCCGCGGTAGAGACCCAGTACTTC. This chain connects TRBV27 to TRBJ2-5; D is unclear. V lost 4 bases and J 4 bases, leaving 13 bases between the germline ends. Germline lookup yields CDR1 MNHEY and CDR2 SMNVEV (reference sequence). This CDR3 is built from 14 residues.

The chain carries TRBV5-1 and TRBJ2-7, with no clear D. V lost 4 bases and J lost 0, with 17 bases in between. CDR1 and CDR2 (germline): SGHRS, YFSETQ. The CDR3 runs 16 residues. As DNA, the CDR3 is TGCGCCAGCAGCCCCAATACTCCACAGAGCTCCTACGAGCAGTACTTC. It translates to CASSPNTPQSSYEQYF.

Only a few counts were recorded for this clonotype. The V and J genes are TRBV27 and TRBJ2-1; D might be TRBD1 or TRBD2, each matching 5 bases. The CDR3 runs 12 residues. Trimming stripped 4 bases from V and 15 bases from J, with 16 bases between. CDR1 and CDR2 (germline): MNHEY, SMNVEV (reference sequence). Here the CDR3 DNA reads TGTGCCAGCAGTTCGGATGGGGGAGTGAGGTTCTTC. It translates to CASSSDGGVRFF.

This clonotype was recorded a few times. The chain couples TRBV20-1 to TRBJ2-7, with 7 bases matching TRBD2. This CDR3 has 13 residues. The J segment lost 3 bases and the V segment lost 2 bases, leaving 4 bases of the junction unmatched. From germline, CDR1 is DFQATT and CDR2 SNEGSKA (reference sequence). CDR3 sequence reads: CSARSGDYYEQYF. The CDR3 DNA reads as TGCAGTGCTAGATCGGGGGACTACTACGAGCAGTACTTC.

The V and J genes are TRBV24-1 and TRBJ2-7, with 9 bases lining up with TRBD1. Germline V gives CDR1 KGHDR, CDR2 SFDVKD. With 5 bases clipped from V and 0 bases from J, the junction kept 7 bases outside the gene matches. CDR3 size: 16 residues. The CDR3 loop is CATSGPGTGSSYEQYF. In DNA, the CDR3 is TGTGCCACCAGTGGCCCCGGGACAGGGAGCTCCTACGAGCAGTACTTC.

This clonotype appeared many times. V and J are TRBV7-3 and TRBJ2-7, with D possibly TRBD1 on 6 matching bases. The V end lost 5 bases, the J end lost 0 bases, and 20 bases lay between the germline ends. Germline V gene sequence: CDR1 SGHTA, CDR2 FQGTGA. The CDR3 has 17 residues. CDR3 protein: CASSANSTGLSSYEQYV. The CDR3 DNA follows: TGTGCCAGCAGCGCAAACTCTACAGGGCTAAGCTCCTACGAGCAGTACGTC.

The table lists this clonotype with a few counts. The CDR3 bases are TGTGCCAGCAGCGTAGGAGGGTTCAACACTGAAGCTTTCTTT. Translated, it gives CASSVGGFNTEAFF. The chain joins TRBV9 to TRBJ1-1; D is unclear. The CDR3 consists of 14 residues. Germline V CDR1 and CDR2: SGDLS, YYNGEE. V was trimmed by 0 bases and J by 2 bases, leaving 8 bases between them.

The chain has TRBV18 and TRBJ1-6; D unclear. V lost 3 bases and J 3 bases, leaving 9 bases between the germline ends. CDR3 size: 15 residues. Looked up from germline, CDR1 is KGHSH and CDR2 is LQKENI. The CDR3 protein is CASSPGGVYNSPLHF. Written as DNA, the CDR3 is TGTGCCAGCTCACCGGGAGGTGTCTATAATTCACCCCTCCACTTT.

This clonotype was observed a handful of times. The V call is TRBV9, the J call TRBJ1-6, with 10 bases aligning to TRBD1. Trimming cost V 4 bases and J 10 bases; bases outside gene matches: 5. The CDR3 is 14 amino acids. CDR1 SGDLS and CDR2 YYNGEE come from the germline V gene. CDR3 bases: TGTGCCAGCAGCCCCGGGACAGGGGAATCACCCCTCCACTTT. Translated, it gives CASSPGTGESPLHF. The full variable domain, with the rest looked up from reference TRBV9 and TRBJ1-6, is DSGVTQTPKHLITATGQRVTLRCSPRSGDLSVYWYQQSLDQGLQFLIQYYNGEERAKGNILERFSAQQFPDLHSELNLSSLELGDSALYFCASSPGTGESPLHFGNGTRLTVT.

Worth noting for this clonotype: At one of its ends the junction is not consistent with the germline gene, which may arise from a read error. The gene calls are TRBV3-1 and TRBJ2-1, with 10 bases aligning to TRBD2. Germline CDR1 is LGHDT and CDR2 is YNNKEL (reference sequence). The CDR3 spans 14 residues. CDR3 sequence: CASSPGLADNEQSF. DNA of the CDR3: TGTGCCAGCAGCCCCGGACTAGCGGATAATGAGCAGTCCTTC.

The chain employs TRBV18 and TRBJ2-7; 8 bases align to TRBD1. Germline CDR1 and CDR2: KGHSH and LQKENI. Losses at the gene ends were 0 bases for V and 5 bases for J; bases not matched to a gene: 3. The CDR3 consists of 14 residues. CDR3 coding DNA: TGTGCCAGCTCACCACCGGACAGGGTCAACGAGCAGTACTTC. It yields the protein CASSPPDRVNEQYF.